This record covers a single TCR beta chain. The antigen remains unidentified. The method was immunoSEQ multiplex PCR; TCRdb's version includes in-frame clones alone and lacks a portion of them. The table includes about 150,000 clones, around 95% detected once. The data were obtained in a study of T cell responses to AZD1222 COVID-19 vaccine. Notes on the study in general: The span of vaccine-associated CD4 TCRs extended across spike, with dominance at 160-218 and 743-854. When two AZD1222 doses had been given, Spike-specific TCR breadth and depth rose. Within unmutated variant regions lay the reported targets of nearly half of spike-specific TCRs.

Germline V CDR1 and CDR2: MNHEY, SVGAGI. Trimming took 2 bases from V and 5 from J; bases not matched to a gene: 0. This CDR3 spans 14 amino acids. The source material was peripheral blood, sampled on day 0 of AZD1222 vaccination. This TCR was recovered from an adult in good health. The chain carries TRBV6-5 and TRBJ1-6; 7 bases line up with TRBD1. CDR3 DNA sequence: TGTGCCAGCAGTTACGGGACAGATAATTCACCCCTCCACTTT. Its translation: CASSYGTDNSPLHF.